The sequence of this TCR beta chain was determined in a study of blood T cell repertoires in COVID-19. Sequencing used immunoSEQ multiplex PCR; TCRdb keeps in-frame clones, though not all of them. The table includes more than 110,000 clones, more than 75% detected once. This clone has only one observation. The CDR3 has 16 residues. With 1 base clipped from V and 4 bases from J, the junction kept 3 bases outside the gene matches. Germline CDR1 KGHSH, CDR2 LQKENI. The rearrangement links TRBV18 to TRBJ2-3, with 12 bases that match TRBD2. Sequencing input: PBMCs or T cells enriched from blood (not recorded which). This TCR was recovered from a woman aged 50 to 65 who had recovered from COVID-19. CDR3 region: CASSPRASGGADTQYF. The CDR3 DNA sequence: TGTGCCAGCTCACCACGAGCTAGCGGGGGGGCAGATACGCAGTATTTT.